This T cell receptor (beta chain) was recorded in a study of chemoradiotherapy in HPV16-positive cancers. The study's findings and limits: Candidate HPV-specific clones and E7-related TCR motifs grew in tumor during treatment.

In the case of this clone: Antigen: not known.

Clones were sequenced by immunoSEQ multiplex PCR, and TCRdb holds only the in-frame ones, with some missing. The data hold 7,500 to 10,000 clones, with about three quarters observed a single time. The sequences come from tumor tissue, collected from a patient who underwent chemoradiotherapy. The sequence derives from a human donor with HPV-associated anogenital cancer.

The CDR3 DNA follows: TGTGCCAGCAGTCCAGGACAGGGGGTATATGGCTACACCTTC. Protein sequence: CASSPGQGVYGYTF. The chain links TRBV27 to TRBJ1-2; the match to TRBD1 covers 10 bases. Trimming removed 5 bases from V and 5 bases from J; junction bases left unmatched: 5. Germline lookup yields CDR1 MNHEY and CDR2 SMNVEV (reference sequence). The CDR3 has 14 residues.